The clone carrying this TCR beta chain is deemed medium-sized. Multiplex PCR (32 V and 13 J primers) was used to amplify the TCR beta CDR3. TCRdb re-derived calls from the multiplex PCR reads in MiXCR, one entry per CDR3 protein. This table holds some 13,000 distinct CDR3 sequences, under 30% found once. These data originate in a study of immune heterogeneity within non-small cell lung tumors. The CDR3 covers 14 residues. V was clipped by 11 bases and J by 4 bases, with 20 bases between them. Germline values: CDR1 MNHNS, CDR2 SASEGT. Each sample used approximately 550 ng of genomic DNA from bulk tumor tissue. Several biopsies per primary tumor, spaced far apart, were taken during surgery. The cohort was untreated, with newly diagnosed non-small cell lung cancer undergoing curative surgery. Sample donors consisted of newly diagnosed non-small cell lung cancer patients who were undergoing surgery with curative intent.

The J gene is TRBJ1-2, the V gene TRBV6-1; no clear D gene. Sequenced sample: lung tumor tissue. The clonotype comes from a man in his fifties or sixties with non-small cell lung cancer. The CDR3 reads CAGTGGGVGYGYTF. The CDR3 coding sequence is TGTGCCGGCACCGGAGGAGGCGTAGGCTATGGCTACACCTTC.